Listed below are T cell receptor beta chains from one sample, sequenced in a study of cytomegalovirus exposure and HLA in healthy donors. Only in-frame clones appear in the TCRdb table, and some are missing; sequencing was by immunoSEQ multiplex PCR. The sample includes roughly 200,000 clones, 55% to 75% of them seen just once. Material: PBMCs. The receptor source for this set is a man in his forties or fifties in good health and CMV-seropositive. Each CDR3 is given with its conserved first and last residue. The D gene is left open where the match is weak. A clone size is listed for some rows: how often the clone was seen (once, few, many), or a class if it is expanded.

d_gene: NA; abundance: NA; len: 13; j_gene: TRBJ2-4; v_gene: TRBV19; CDR3aa: CASSKEGWNIQYF; CDR3nt: TGTGCCAGTAGTAAGGAGGGGTGGAACATTCAGTACTTC
d_gene: TRBD1; abundance: few; len: 15; j_gene: TRBJ1-1; v_gene: TRBV5-1; CDR3aa: CASSLYRGMNTEAFF; CDR3nt: TGCGCCAGCAGCTTGTACAGGGGAATGAACACTGAAGCTTTCTTT
d_gene: TRBD1; abundance: few; len: 15; j_gene: TRBJ2-7; v_gene: TRBV19; CDR3aa: CASSPEPGQFYEQYF; CDR3nt: TGTGCCAGTAGTCCAGAGCCGGGACAGTTCTACGAGCAGTACTTC
d_gene: TRBD1; abundance: NA; len: 14; j_gene: TRBJ1-5; v_gene: TRBV9; CDR3aa: CASSVTGGGQPQHF; CDR3nt: TGTGCCAGCAGCGTCACAGGGGGCGGTCAGCCCCAGCATTTT
d_gene: TRBD1; abundance: once; len: 17; j_gene: TRBJ1-5; v_gene: TRBV10-2; CDR3aa: CASSVGTGGRSNQPQHF; CDR3nt: TGCGCCAGCAGTGTCGGGACAGGGGGCAGGAGCAATCAGCCCCAGCATTTT
d_gene: NA; abundance: NA; len: 13; j_gene: TRBJ2-7; v_gene: TRBV6-5; CDR3aa: CASSQSAGYEQYF; CDR3nt: TGTGCCAGCAGTCAATCGGCGGGTTACGAGCAGTACTTC
d_gene: NA; abundance: few; len: 15; j_gene: TRBJ1-1; v_gene: TRBV11-2; CDR3aa: CASSFSGEQHTEAFF; CDR3nt: TGTGCCAGCAGCTTTTCTGGGGAGCAGCACACTGAAGCTTTCTTT
d_gene: TRBD1; abundance: NA; len: 14; j_gene: TRBJ2-4; v_gene: TRBV4-1; CDR3aa: CASSTTGGRNIQYF; CDR3nt: TGCGCCAGCAGCACTACAGGGGGCCGAAACATTCAGTACTTC
d_gene: NA; abundance: NA; len: 15; j_gene: TRBJ1-6; v_gene: TRBV19; CDR3aa: CASSMQVDYNSPLHF; CDR3nt: TGTGCCAGTAGTATGCAGGTGGACTATAATTCACCCCTCCACTTT
d_gene: NA; abundance: NA; len: 14; j_gene: TRBJ2-7; v_gene: TRBV6-1; CDR3aa: CASSSGGTQIEQYF; CDR3nt: TGTGCCAGCAGTTCGGGGGGCACCCAAATCGAGCAGTACTTC
d_gene: NA; abundance: few; len: 11; j_gene: TRBJ1-1; v_gene: TRBV29-1; CDR3aa: CSVRVGTEAFF; CDR3nt: TGCAGCGTTCGGGTTGGCACTGAAGCTTTCTTT
d_gene: NA; abundance: NA; len: 15; j_gene: TRBJ2-2; v_gene: TRBV5-1; CDR3aa: CASSYRASVTGELFF; CDR3nt: TGCGCCAGCAGCTACCGTGCCAGCGTCACCGGGGAGCTGTTTTTT
d_gene: NA; abundance: NA; len: 15; j_gene: TRBJ2-6; v_gene: TRBV6-5; CDR3aa: CASSSPGSGANVLTF; CDR3nt: TGTGCCAGCAGTTCTCCAGGGTCTGGGGCCAACGTCCTGACTTTC
d_gene: NA; abundance: NA; len: 14; j_gene: TRBJ2-7; v_gene: TRBV4-2; CDR3aa: CASSQETARDEQYF; CDR3nt: TGTGCCAGCAGCCAGGAGACAGCCCGGGACGAGCAGTACTTC
d_gene: TRBD1; abundance: NA; len: 13; j_gene: TRBJ1-2; v_gene: TRBV28; CDR3aa: CASSSETGSGYTF; CDR3nt: TGTGCCAGCAGTTCCGAGACAGGGTCCGGCTACACCTTC
d_gene: TRBD1; abundance: NA; len: 14; j_gene: TRBJ1-6; v_gene: TRBV5-1; CDR3aa: CASSLTGGDSPLHF; CDR3nt: TGCGCCAGCAGCTTGACAGGGGGCGATTCACCCCTCCACTTT
d_gene: NA; abundance: once; len: 15; j_gene: TRBJ2-7; v_gene: TRBV7-9; CDR3aa: CASSFWQELSYEQYF; CDR3nt: TGTGCCAGCAGCTTCTGGCAGGAACTCTCCTACGAGCAGTACTTC
d_gene: NA; abundance: NA; len: 12; j_gene: TRBJ1-2; v_gene: TRBV11-2; CDR3aa: CASSQFSYGYTF; CDR3nt: TGTGCCAGCAGCCAATTTAGCTATGGCTACACCTTC
d_gene: NA; abundance: once; len: 13; j_gene: TRBJ2-7; v_gene: TRBV5-4; CDR3aa: CASSKGQAYEQYF; CDR3nt: TGTGCCAGCAGCAAGGGGCAGGCATACGAGCAGTACTTC
d_gene: NA; abundance: NA; len: 14; j_gene: TRBJ1-5; v_gene: TRBV7-6; CDR3aa: CASSFTESNQPQHF; CDR3nt: TGTGCCAGCAGCTTTACAGAAAGCAATCAGCCCCAGCATTTT
d_gene: NA; abundance: NA; len: 14; j_gene: TRBJ2-2; v_gene: TRBV9; CDR3aa: CASSVAGGTGELFF; CDR3nt: TGTGCCAGCAGCGTAGCTGGGGGGACCGGGGAGCTGTTTTTT
d_gene: NA; abundance: few; len: 13; j_gene: TRBJ1-1; v_gene: TRBV28; CDR3aa: CASSFNWNTEAFF; CDR3nt: TGTGCCAGCAGTTTCAATTGGAACACTGAAGCTTTCTTT
d_gene: NA; abundance: NA; len: 17; j_gene: TRBJ2-7; v_gene: TRBV28; CDR3aa: CASSLSGQGWASIEQYF; CDR3nt: TGTGCCAGCAGTTTAAGTGGTCAGGGTTGGGCTTCGATCGAGCAGTACTTC
d_gene: NA; abundance: few; len: 11; j_gene: TRBJ1-1; v_gene: TRBV29-1; CDR3aa: CSVDRGTEAFF; CDR3nt: TGCAGCGTTGACAGGGGCACTGAAGCTTTCTTT
d_gene: TRBD1; abundance: few; len: 16; j_gene: TRBJ1-1; v_gene: TRBV7-9; CDR3aa: CSSSWIGTGVVGEAFF; CDR3nt: TGTTCCAGCAGCTGGATAGGGACAGGGGTTGTGGGTGAAGCTTTCTTT
d_gene: NA; abundance: once; len: 13; j_gene: TRBJ1-1; v_gene: TRBV19; CDR3aa: CASISPGFIKAFF; CDR3nt: TGTGCCAGTATCTCCCCGGGGTTTATAAAAGCTTTCTTT
d_gene: TRBD1; abundance: few; len: 15; j_gene: TRBJ1-5; v_gene: TRBV27; CDR3aa: CASSPTGEFNQPQHF; CDR3nt: TGTGCCAGCAGTCCCACAGGGGAATTCAATCAGCCCCAGCATTTT
d_gene: NA; abundance: few; len: 15; j_gene: TRBJ2-6; v_gene: TRBV28; CDR3aa: CASSLGARGANVLTF; CDR3nt: TGTGCCAGCAGTTTAGGTGCCAGAGGAGCCAACGTCCTGACTTTC
d_gene: NA; abundance: NA; len: 13; j_gene: TRBJ2-3; v_gene: TRBV27; CDR3aa: CASSYRQTDTQYF; CDR3nt: TGTGCCAGCAGTTATCGACAGACAGATACGCAGTATTTT
d_gene: NA; abundance: NA; len: 17; j_gene: TRBJ2-6; v_gene: TRBV7-9; CDR3aa: CASSSPVRASGANVLTF; CDR3nt: TGTGCCAGCAGCTCCCCGGTGAGAGCTTCTGGGGCCAACGTCCTGACTTTC
d_gene: TRBD1; abundance: few; len: 15; j_gene: TRBJ1-5; v_gene: TRBV5-1; CDR3aa: CASSPTGMGNQPQHF; CDR3nt: TGCGCCAGCAGCCCGACAGGGATGGGCAATCAGCCCCAGCATTTT
d_gene: NA; abundance: NA; len: 16; j_gene: TRBJ2-2; v_gene: TRBV6-6; CDR3aa: CANSYSGTLFTGELFF; CDR3nt: TGTGCCAACAGTTACTCCGGGACACTCTTCACCGGGGAGCTGTTTTTT
d_gene: NA; abundance: NA; len: 15; j_gene: TRBJ1-3; v_gene: TRBV5-1; CDR3aa: CASSLSQNSGNTIYF; CDR3nt: TGCGCCAGCAGCTTGTCACAGAACTCTGGAAACACCATATATTTT
d_gene: NA; abundance: NA; len: 11; j_gene: TRBJ1-1; v_gene: TRBV29-1; CDR3aa: CSGTAGTEAFF; CDR3nt: TGCAGCGGGACAGCAGGCACTGAAGCTTTCTTT
d_gene: NA; abundance: NA; len: 14; j_gene: TRBJ2-7; v_gene: TRBV27; CDR3aa: CASSLRGDRYEQYF; CDR3nt: TGTGCCAGCAGTCTCAGGGGGGATCGCTACGAGCAGTACTTC
d_gene: NA; abundance: NA; len: 15; j_gene: TRBJ2-7; v_gene: TRBV19; CDR3aa: CASSTQGNGRYEQYF; CDR3nt: TGTGCCAGTAGTACTCAGGGGAACGGTAGGTACGAGCAGTACTTC
d_gene: NA; abundance: NA; len: 16; j_gene: TRBJ2-3; v_gene: TRBV9; CDR3aa: CASSASPNRGQDTQYF; CDR3nt: TGTGCCAGCAGCGCATCTCCCAATAGGGGCCAAGATACGCAGTATTTT
d_gene: TRBD1; abundance: NA; len: 14; j_gene: TRBJ1-4; v_gene: TRBV7-9; CDR3aa: CASSSQGAGEKLFF; CDR3nt: TGTGCCAGCAGCTCACAGGGGGCTGGAGAAAAACTGTTTTTT
d_gene: TRBD1; abundance: NA; len: 16; j_gene: TRBJ2-7; v_gene: TRBV11-2; CDR3aa: CASSLVRGTGVYEQYF; CDR3nt: TGTGCCAGCAGCTTAGTCAGGGGGACAGGGGTCTACGAGCAGTACTTC
d_gene: NA; abundance: NA; len: 16; j_gene: TRBJ1-2; v_gene: TRBV2; CDR3aa: CASSETVGHPNYGYTF; CDR3nt: TGTGCCAGCAGTGAAACCGTAGGACACCCTAACTATGGCTACACCTTC
d_gene: TRBD1; abundance: few; len: 15; j_gene: TRBJ2-2; v_gene: TRBV10-3; CDR3aa: CAIRAGQGTTGELFF; CDR3nt: TGTGCCATCAGGGCGGGACAGGGGACCACCGGGGAGCTGTTTTTT
d_gene: TRBD2; abundance: NA; len: 15; j_gene: TRBJ2-5; v_gene: TRBV5-1; CDR3aa: CASSFLGTRRETQYF; CDR3nt: TGCGCCAGCAGCTTCCTAGGGACTAGGAGGGAGACCCAGTACTTC
d_gene: NA; abundance: NA; len: 14; j_gene: TRBJ1-2; v_gene: TRBV7-8; CDR3aa: CASSLVGAGFGYTF; CDR3nt: TGTGCCAGCAGCTTAGTAGGGGCAGGTTTTGGCTACACCTTC
d_gene: NA; abundance: NA; len: 14; j_gene: TRBJ1-2; v_gene: TRBV7-2; CDR3aa: CASSLVGRGGGYTF; CDR3nt: TGTGCCAGCAGCTTAGTGGGCAGAGGGGGTGGCTACACCTTC
d_gene: NA; abundance: NA; len: 15; j_gene: TRBJ2-6; v_gene: TRBV5-4; CDR3aa: CASSLAGPGANVLTF; CDR3nt: TGTGCCAGCAGCTTGGCAGGCCCTGGGGCCAACGTCCTGACTTTC
d_gene: TRBD1; abundance: NA; len: 15; j_gene: TRBJ1-5; v_gene: TRBV14; CDR3aa: CASSAGTGPNQPQHF; CDR3nt: TGTGCCAGCAGCGCCGGGACAGGGCCCAATCAGCCCCAGCATTTT
d_gene: NA; abundance: NA; len: 15; j_gene: TRBJ1-2; v_gene: TRBV10-3; CDR3aa: CAISGSGGLSYGYTF; CDR3nt: TGTGCCATCAGTGGTTCGGGGGGCCTATCCTATGGCTACACCTTC
d_gene: NA; abundance: NA; len: 13; j_gene: TRBJ2-2; v_gene: TRBV15; CDR3aa: CATSGQIAGELFF; CDR3nt: TGTGCCACCAGCGGGCAGATAGCCGGGGAGCTGTTTTTT
d_gene: TRBD1; abundance: few; len: 14; j_gene: TRBJ2-2; v_gene: TRBV5-4; CDR3aa: CASSRTGNTGELFF; CDR3nt: TGTGCCAGCAGCCGGACAGGGAACACCGGGGAGCTGTTTTTT
d_gene: NA; abundance: few; len: 16; j_gene: TRBJ1-6; v_gene: TRBV7-2; CDR3aa: CASSLGGDLYNSPLHF; CDR3nt: TGTGCCAGCAGCTTAGGAGGGGACTTATATAATTCACCCCTCCACTTT
d_gene: NA; abundance: NA; len: 13; j_gene: TRBJ1-2; v_gene: TRBV5-3; CDR3aa: CARSVAGKHGYTF; CDR3nt: TGTGCCAGAAGCGTCGCAGGGAAACATGGCTACACCTTC
d_gene: NA; abundance: few; len: 13; j_gene: TRBJ2-7; v_gene: TRBV7-2; CDR3aa: CASSADRDYEQYF; CDR3nt: TGTGCCAGCAGCGCCGACAGAGACTACGAGCAGTACTTC
d_gene: TRBD2; abundance: NA; len: 17; j_gene: TRBJ2-2; v_gene: TRBV5-5; CDR3aa: CASSLEWGGVMTGELFF; CDR3nt: TGTGCCAGCAGCTTGGAGTGGGGGGGGGTTATGACCGGAGAGCTGTTTTTT
d_gene: TRBD1; abundance: few; len: 16; j_gene: TRBJ2-2; v_gene: TRBV14; CDR3aa: CASSRGTGSNTGELFF; CDR3nt: TGTGCCAGCAGCCGAGGGACAGGGTCGAACACCGGGGAGCTGTTTTTT
d_gene: NA; abundance: NA; len: 14; j_gene: TRBJ1-1; v_gene: TRBV30; CDR3aa: CAWRLPEGDTEAFF; CDR3nt: TGTGCCTGGAGACTTCCCGAGGGCGACACTGAAGCTTTCTTT
d_gene: TRBD2; abundance: NA; len: 18; j_gene: TRBJ2-2; v_gene: TRBV27; CDR3aa: CASSWDKRSGEITGELFF; CDR3nt: TGTGCCAGCAGTTGGGATAAGCGGAGCGGGGAGATAACCGGGGAGCTGTTTTTT
d_gene: NA; abundance: once; len: 14; j_gene: TRBJ2-1; v_gene: TRBV2; CDR3aa: CASRGAGQYNEQFF; CDR3nt: TGTGCCAGCAGGGGGGCGGGACAGTACAATGAGCAGTTCTTC
d_gene: TRBD1; abundance: once; len: 15; j_gene: TRBJ2-7; v_gene: TRBV7-2; CDR3aa: CASSLAPGQGGEQYF; CDR3nt: TGTGCCAGCAGCTTAGCCCCGGGACAGGGAGGCGAGCAGTACTTC
d_gene: TRBD1; abundance: NA; len: 18; j_gene: TRBJ1-6; v_gene: TRBV5-8; CDR3aa: CASSLLGTGGEGPSPLHF; CDR3nt: TGTGCCAGCAGCCTTCTCGGGACAGGGGGCGAAGGGCCTTCACCCCTCCACTTT
d_gene: NA; abundance: NA; len: 13; j_gene: TRBJ2-7; v_gene: TRBV7-2; CDR3aa: CASSLNPGWEQYF; CDR3nt: TGTGCCAGCAGCTTGAATCCGGGTTGGGAGCAGTACTTC